The 8 T cell receptor beta chains below all came from one sample that was sequenced in a study of spatial heterogeneity in lung cancer. One entry per CDR3 protein, called by TCRdb with MiXCR from the 5' RACE reads. The sample gives thousands of distinct CDR3 sequences, roughly an eighth of which show up once; roughly 20% is in the top ten. The time point denotes: sample taken at primary tumor resection. The source was normal lung tissue next to the tumor, collected at surgery. These receptors came from a female donor with early-stage non-small cell lung cancer.

There are many counts of this clonotype. V usage is TRBV7-2 and J usage is TRBJ2-4, with a possible D match to TRBD2 (6 bases). The germline CDR1 and CDR2 sequences are SGHTA and FQGNSA. The CDR3 runs 15 residues. V was clipped by 3 bases and J by 5 bases, with 14 bases between them. The CDR3 DNA reads as TGTGCCAGCAGCTTCCAGTGGGGGGTAGAAAACATTCAGTACTTC. Amino acids: CASSFQWGVENIQYF.

The sample holds many counts of this clonotype. This rearrangement joins TRBV11-2 to TRBJ2-7, with TRBD1 as a possible D gene (6 bases). The CDR3 loop spans 15 amino acids. Trimming left V 3 bases short and J 4 bases short, with 16 bases between. Germline V lookup: CDR1 SGHAT, CDR2 FQNNGV. The CDR3, as DNA: TGTGCCAGCAGCTTTGGACAGCCAAAATCTTACGAGCAGTACGTC. It yields the protein CASSFGQPKSYEQYV.

The sample holds many counts of this clonotype. V gene TRBV7-9 combines with J gene TRBJ2-2; D may match TRBD1 or TRBD2 (5 bases each). The CDR3 has 17 amino acids. V was pared by 4 bases and J by 0 bases, with 15 bases between. The germline CDR1 and CDR2 sequences are SEHNR and FQNEAQ (reference sequence). The CDR3 is CASSSRAMGANTGELFF. The CDR3 DNA sequence: TGTGCCAGCAGCTCTAGGGCCATGGGGGCGAACACCGGGGAGCTGTTTTTT.

By sample fraction, this clonotype is medium-sized. This chain uses TRBV14 with TRBJ2-5; D not certain. The V gene lost 4 bases and the J gene lost 3 bases, with 18 bases spanning the gap. This CDR3 comprises 16 residues. CDR1 is SGHDN and CDR2 is FVKESK in the germline V gene. The DNA for the CDR3 is TGTGCCAGCAGCCCCCTAAGGGCGACGGGTGAAGAGACCCAGTACTTC. Protein: CASSPLRATGEETQYF.

This clonotype qualifies as medium-sized. The chain employs TRBV20-1 and TRBJ2-3; TRBD1 matches at 12 bases. The ends lost 5 bases at V and 4 bases at J; junction bases unmatched: 4. Germline CDR1 and CDR2: DFQATT and SNEGSKA (reference sequence). This CDR3 has 14 amino acids. CDR3 sequence (DNA): TGCAGTGCTGATGGGACAGGGGGCGCAGATACGCAGTATTTT. Protein: CSADGTGGADTQYF.

This clonotype is labeled medium-sized. The chain carries TRBV11-2 and TRBJ1-4; weak D call: TRBD1 (5 bases). Germline CDR1 SGHAT, CDR2 FQNNGV. Trimming shortened V by 3 bases and J by 1 base, and 9 bases separated the two germline ends. The CDR3 covers 15 residues. The CDR3 region has the DNA TGTGCCAGCAGCTTGTTGGGGGAAACTAATGAAAAACTGTTTTTT. Its translation is CASSLLGETNEKLFF.

Judged by abundance, this clonotype is medium-sized. V usage is TRBV29-1 and J usage is TRBJ1-5, with a tentative D call TRBD1 (6 bases). Germline loops: CDR1 SQVTM, CDR2 ANQGSEA. The CDR3 length is 13 residues. Deletions cut 4 bases from V and 5 bases from J, with 12 bases between. DNA for the CDR3: TGCAGCGTTGTCGTCAGGGGTGATCAGCCCCAGCATTTT. It encodes CSVVVRGDQPQHF.

In its sample, this clonotype was seen a few times. The rearrangement joins TRBV29-1 to TRBJ2-2; 8 nucleotides agree with TRBD1. Germline V lookup: CDR1 SQVTM, CDR2 ANQGSEA. The ends lost 7 bases at V and 9 bases at J; junction bases unmatched: 13. CDR3 length: 14 residues. Here the CDR3 reads CSAETGEVRRELFF. The CDR3 DNA reads as TGCAGCGCCGAGACAGGGGAAGTGCGCAGGGAGCTGTTTTTT.